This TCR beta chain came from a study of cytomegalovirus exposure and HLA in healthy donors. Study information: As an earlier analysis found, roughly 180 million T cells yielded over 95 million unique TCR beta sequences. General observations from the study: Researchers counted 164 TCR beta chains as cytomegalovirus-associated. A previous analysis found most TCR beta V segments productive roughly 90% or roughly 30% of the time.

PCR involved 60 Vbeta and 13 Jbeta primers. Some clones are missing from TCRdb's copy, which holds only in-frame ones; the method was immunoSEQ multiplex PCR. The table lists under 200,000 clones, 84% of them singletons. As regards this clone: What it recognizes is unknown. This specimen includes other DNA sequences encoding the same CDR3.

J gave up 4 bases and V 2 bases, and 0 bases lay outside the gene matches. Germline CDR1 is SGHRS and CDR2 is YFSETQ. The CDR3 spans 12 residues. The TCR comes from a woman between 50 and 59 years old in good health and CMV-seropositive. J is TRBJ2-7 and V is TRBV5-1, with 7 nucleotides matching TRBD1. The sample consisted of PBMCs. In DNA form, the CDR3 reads TGCGCCAGCAGCTTACAGGGGTACGAGCAGTACTTC. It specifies CASSLQGYEQYF.